This T cell receptor beta chain stems from a study of blood T cells in healthy people across ages. This clonotype occurred many times. In germline, CDR1 is SGHTA, CDR2 FQGNSA. V lost 3 bases and J lost 14; bases outside the gene matches: 18. There are 17 residues in the CDR3. A sample-barcoded 5' primer and a J-beta primer mix were used in a second PCR of about 6 to 11 cycles. With 12 random nucleotides, a template-switch adaptor tagged each individual cDNA molecule. TCRdb re-called the 5' RACE reads with MiXCR, one entry per CDR3 protein. The table shows 780,000 or so distinct CDR3 sequences, with roughly 50% occurring only once.

Input material: blood. The TCR sequence derives from an elderly man in good health. The chain recombines TRBV7-2 with TRBJ2-3; 12 nucleotides match TRBD2. Here the CDR3 DNA reads TGTGCCAGCAGCTTGTCGTCTAGCGGGAGGGCCGGGAGATACGCGTATTTT. It encodes CASSLSSSGRAGRYAYF.